The 14 T cell receptor beta chains in this list originate from one sample, sequenced in a study of tumor and adjacent non-tumor tissue in lung cancer (dated by TCRdb to 2016 to 2019). RNA was isolated from bulk, unsorted tissue, and RNA quality was assessed with a NanoDrop ND-1000 and an Agilent 2100. Library preparation was by multiplex PCR. TCRdb records Illumina HiSeq 2500 as the sequencer. TCRbeta libraries were constructed through three rounds of nested PCR with primers (Table S4) according to protocols adapted from ARM-PCR. Using fastp at Q25 and MiXCR, TCRdb reprocessed the public reads and kept productive beta chains. All rows with the same CDR3 protein become a single entry with the most common DNA and genes. Across this sample there are 91,000 or so distinct CDR3 sequences, with approximately 65% seen only once. The top ten hold 18% of the sample. The material sequenced was lung tumor tissue. The source of these receptors is a man in his 60s with non-small cell lung cancer.

This clonotype was counted between two and nine times. The chain recombines TRBV7-2 with TRBJ1-2; D unclear. The CDR3 runs to 16 residues. V was pared by 4 bases and J by 4 bases, with 19 bases between. Per germline, CDR1 SGHTA and CDR2 FQGNSA. The CDR3 DNA is TGTGCCAGCAGCTATCCCCCGGAGAGGGCGCTCTATGGCTACACCTTC. It yields the protein CASSYPPERALYGYTF.

The count of this clonotype is one. This chain joins TRBV20-1 and TRBJ2-7; a weak D match, TRBD2 (5 bases). V was trimmed by 7 bases and J by 4 bases, leaving 17 bases between them. The germline V gene encodes CDR1 DFQATT and CDR2 SNEGSKA (reference sequence). The length of the CDR3 is 13 residues. CDR3 residues: CSVMEDVMYEQYF. The DNA of the CDR3 is TGCAGTGTCATGGAGGACGTAATGTACGAGCAGTACTTC.

As concerns this clonotype: A much larger clone differs from this one at a single base, so this may be a read error. V gene TRBV20-1 combines with J gene TRBJ2-1; TRBD2 aligns across 7 bases. The CDR3 extends over 15 amino acids. After removal of 3 bases from V and 4 bases from J, the junction contained 9 bases not matched to a gene. The germline V gene encodes CDR1 DFQATT and CDR2 SNEGSKA (reference sequence). CDR3 protein: CSARGLTGVYNEQFF. In DNA form, the CDR3 reads TGCAGTGCTAGGGGACTAACGGGAGTATACAATGAGCAGTTCTTC.

A note on this clonotype: This may come from a read error, since a much larger clone is one base off. This chain connects TRBV14 to TRBJ2-1, with D perhaps matching TRBD1 (5 bases). This CDR3 contains 13 residues. Germline assignment: CDR1 SGHDN and CDR2 FVKESK. CDR3 DNA sequence: TGTGCCAGAAGCCAAGGGGTTACGGGTGAGCAGTTCTTC. Protein product: CARSQGVTGEQFF.

Regarding this clonotype: A much larger clone is a single base away; this may be a read error. V gene TRBV6-6 combines with J gene TRBJ2-1; a weak D match, TRBD1 (6 bases). Germline V lookup: CDR1 MNHNY, CDR2 SVGAGI (reference sequence). This CDR3 is built from 14 residues. The chain's CDR3 is CASCYNREGNEQFF. CDR3 nucleotide sequence: TGTGCCAGCTGTTACAACAGGGAAGGAAATGAGCAGTTCTTC.

A remark on this clonotype: At one end the junction does not follow the germline gene, possibly because of a read error. V is TRBV29-1 and J is TRBJ1-1; D gene unclear. This CDR3 spans 13 amino acids. Germline values: CDR1 SQVTM, CDR2 ANQGSEA. The CDR3 DNA is TGCAGCGTTGACCCACTGGGAGACACTGAGGCTTTCTTT. It codes for CSVDPLGDTEAFF.

On this clonotype: The germline gene is not matched at one end of the junction; a read error may be the cause. The chain uses TRBV11-1 and TRBJ2-2, with D perhaps given as TRBD1 or TRBD2 (6 bases each). Germline CDR1 and CDR2: SGHAT and FQDESV (reference sequence). The CDR3 consists of 13 residues. The CDR3 nucleotides are TGTGCCAGCAGGGGGACAACCACGGGGGAGCTGTCTTTT. This sequence encodes CASRGTTTGELSF.

For this clonotype: At one end, the junction sequence differs from germline, possibly due to a read error. The chain couples TRBV4-3 to TRBJ2-3, with D unresolved. The CDR3 contains 13 residues. Germline values: CDR1 LGHNA, CDR2 YSLEER. The CDR3 nucleotides are TGTGCCAGCAGCCAAGGGCGGAGCCATATGCAGTATTTT. Translation: CASSQGRSHMQYF.

A word on this clonotype: The junction departs from the called germline gene at one end, perhaps through a read error. Here the CDR3 reads CASSQGQYNGQFF. CDR3 coding DNA: TGTGCCAGCAGCCAGGGACAGTACAATGGGCAGTTCTTC. This chain joins TRBV6-2 or TRBV6-3 and TRBJ2-1; 7 positions agree with TRBD1. Looked up from germline, CDR1 is MNHEY and CDR2 is SVGEGT. The CDR3 loop spans 13 amino acids.

Comments on this clonotype: A clone one base away is much larger, so this may be a read error. The genes are TRBV20-1 and TRBJ2-7; weak D call: TRBD1 (6 bases). The length of the CDR3 is 20 residues. Per the germline V gene, CDR1 is DFQATT and CDR2 is SNEGSKA (reference sequence). V was clipped by 4 bases and J by 4 bases, with 35 bases between them. CDR3 protein: CSAKLRDNLKMWGTLYEQYF. The DNA for the CDR3 is TGCAGTGCTAAGCTCCGGGACAACCTGAAGATGTGGGGGACCCTGTACGAGCAGTACTTC.

Turning to this clonotype: One end of the junction is discordant with germline, which a read error may explain. V is TRBV5-4 and J is TRBJ2-7; D might be TRBD2 (5 bases). The CDR3 extends over 12 amino acids. Germline V gene data show CDR1 as SGHNT and CDR2 as YYREEE (reference sequence). CDR3 in DNA: TGTGCCAGCAGCATGGACTCCTACGAGCAGTACTTT. It codes for CASSMDSYEQYF.

J is TRBJ2-5 and V is TRBV25-1, with D unclear. This CDR3 comprises 15 residues. V lost 1 base to trimming and J lost 0 bases, with 9 bases between them. Germline loops: CDR1 MGHDK, CDR2 SYGVNS. CDR3 loop: CASSELGSHQETQYF. The CDR3, as DNA: TGTGCCAGCAGTGAATTGGGCAGCCACCAAGAGACCCAGTACTTC.

Concerning this clonotype itself: This clone may be a read error of a much larger clone one base away. This chain connects TRBV28 to TRBJ2-1, with D possibly TRBD2 on 5 matching bases. From germline, CDR1 is MDHEN and CDR2 SYDVKM. CDR3 size: 13 residues. V lost 5 bases and J 15 bases, leaving 20 bases between the germline ends. CDR3 in DNA: TGTGCCAGCAGTCTTCCCAACACTAGGGATTGGTTCTTC. The encoded protein is CASSLPNTRDWFF.

The gene calls are TRBV6-2 or TRBV6-3 and TRBJ2-3; 9 bases line up with TRBD2. The germline CDR1 and CDR2 sequences are MNHEY and SVGEGT. J was trimmed by 8 bases and V by 3 bases; bases with no gene match: 9. This CDR3 region has 15 residues. This chain's CDR3 is CASSYLAGERGTQYF. CDR3 sequence (DNA): TGTGCCAGCAGTTATTTAGCGGGAGAGAGGGGTACGCAGTATTTT.